These 17 T cell receptor beta chains were all obtained from the same sample, sequenced in a study of T cells in localized non-small cell lung cancer. Profiling relied on immunoSEQ multiplex PCR, and the TCRdb table lists in-frame clones only, not all of them. The sample consists of over 70,000 clones, roughly 93% of them appearing once. The sequenced sample was PBMCs, obtained before any cancer treatment. These receptors were taken from a woman aged 35-75 years with stage II squamous cell lung carcinoma.

The chain has TRBV19 and TRBJ2-7, with 7 bases aligning to TRBD2. Germline-derived CDR1 and CDR2 are LNHDA and SQIVND (reference sequence). This CDR3 contains 14 residues. J gave up 2 bases and V 1 base, and 2 bases lay outside the gene matches. The CDR3 here is CASSIARGAYEQYF. The CDR3 coding sequence is TGTGCCAGTAGTATAGCTCGGGGGGCCTACGAGCAGTACTTC.

V gene TRBV19 combines with J gene TRBJ2-5, with TRBD2 matching over 8 bases. V lost 8 bases and J lost 7; bases outside the gene matches: 15. This CDR3 comprises 15 residues. Germline V lookup: CDR1 LNHDA, CDR2 SQIVND (reference sequence). The CDR3 sequence is CASQPQGLGLGTQYF. DNA for the CDR3: TGTGCCAGTCAACCGCAGGGACTAGGTCTAGGGACCCAGTACTTC.

The chain has TRBV6-1 and TRBJ1-1, with D perhaps matching TRBD1 (6 bases). CDR1 is MNHNS and CDR2 is SASEGT in the germline V gene. The CDR3 extends over 14 amino acids. The V gene lost 5 bases and the J gene lost 4 bases, with 14 bases spanning the gap. The CDR3: CASSTKGGSTEAFF. The CDR3 DNA follows: TGTGCCAGCAGTACTAAGGGGGGATCCACTGAAGCTTTCTTT.

The chain carries TRBV15 and TRBJ2-7; D may match TRBD1 or TRBD2 (5 bases each). V lost 6 bases and J 6 bases, leaving 24 bases between the germline ends. The CDR3 is made up of 16 amino acids. Germline V gives CDR1 LNHNV, CDR2 YYDKDF (reference sequence). The CDR3 is CATSLGGPLGTREQYF. In nucleotides, the CDR3 is TGTGCCACCAGTCTTGGCGGGCCCCTTGGGACCCGCGAGCAGTACTTC.

The chain has TRBV19 and TRBJ2-3, with a possible D match to TRBD1 (6 bases). Germline CDR1 and CDR2: LNHDA and SQIVND (reference sequence). The CDR3 extends over 15 amino acids. V was pared by 3 bases and J by 1 base, with 11 bases between. CDR3 bases: TGTGCCAGTAGTATCGGTGAGGGGGGCACAGATACGCAGTATTTT. The encoded protein is CASSIGEGGTDTQYF.

The J gene is TRBJ2-1, the V gene TRBV19, with D possibly being TRBD1 (5 bases). Trimming removed 3 bases from V and 4 bases from J, with 13 bases in between. Germline CDR1 LNHDA, CDR2 SQIVND (reference sequence). This CDR3 has 15 residues. CDR3 coding DNA: TGTGCCAGTAGTATCAGGGCAGGGTCTTACAATGAGCAGTTCTTC. Translating it yields CASSIRAGSYNEQFF. The whole variable domain, filled in from reference TRBV19 and TRBJ2-1, reads DGGITQSPKYLFRKEGQNVTLSCEQNLNHDAMYWYRQDPGQGLRLIYYSQIVNDFQKGDIAEGYSVSREKKESFPLTVTSAQKNPTAFYLCASSIRAGSYNEQFFGPGTRLTVL.

V gene TRBV4-1 combines with J gene TRBJ2-7; the match to TRBD1 covers 10 bases. Unmatched junction bases numbered 15, after V lost 5 bases and J lost 5 bases. Germline V CDR1 and CDR2: MGHRA, YSYEKL. The CDR3 spans 17 residues. The CDR3 loop is CASSVGWTGTGDHEQYF. The CDR3 nucleotides are TGCGCCAGCAGCGTTGGGTGGACCGGGACAGGGGACCACGAGCAGTACTTC.

This chain links TRBV6-6 with TRBJ2-7; no clear D. CDR3 size: 11 residues. The ends were cut back, 8 bases at V and 7 bases at J, with 12 bases in the middle. Germline CDR1 is MNHNY and CDR2 is SVGAGI (reference sequence). The CDR3 here is CASGVGWEQYF. The CDR3 DNA reads TGTGCCAGCGGTGTGGGGTGGGAGCAGTACTTC.

The chain uses TRBV7-6 and TRBJ2-2, with 7 bases fitting TRBD1. This CDR3 region has 15 residues. Germline lookup yields CDR1 SGHVS and CDR2 FNYEAQ. V was pared by 1 base and J by 4 bases, with 3 bases of the junction left unmatched. CDR3 coding DNA: TGTGCCAGCAGCTTAGGAGGGGGCTCCACCGGGGAGCTGTTTTTT. This encodes CASSLGGGSTGELFF. Complete variable domain (other parts from reference TRBV7-6 and TRBJ2-2): GAGVSQSPRYKVTKRGQDVALRCDPISGHVSLYWYRQALGQGPEFLTYFNYEAQQDKSGLPNDRFSAERPEGSISTLTIQRTEQRDSAMYRCASSLGGGSTGELFFGEGSRLTVL.

This clone was seen a single time. This chain joins TRBV5-4 and TRBJ2-7; D is possibly TRBD1 (6 bases). The CDR3 runs to 15 residues. Germline-derived CDR1 and CDR2 are SGHNT and YYREEE (reference sequence). Trimming pared 2 bases from V and 3 bases from J, leaving 15 bases between. The CDR3: CASSLFGQGHYEQYF. In DNA, the CDR3 is TGTGCCAGCAGCTTATTCGGCCAGGGGCACTACGAGCAGTACTTC.

The gene calls are TRBV15 and TRBJ1-1, with 7 bases lining up with TRBD1. The length of the CDR3 is 16 residues. CDR1 and CDR2 (germline): LNHNV, YYDKDF (reference sequence). The J segment lost 5 bases and the V segment lost 3 bases, leaving 12 bases of the junction unmatched. CDR3 sequence (DNA): TGTGCCACCAGCAGGAACGAAGGCAGGGGGAGTACTGAAGCTTTCTTT. Protein sequence: CATSRNEGRGSTEAFF.

The chain couples TRBV5-8 to TRBJ2-3; D not resolved. The CDR3 covers 14 residues. Trimming pared 0 bases from V and 1 base from J, leaving 6 bases between. Germline V gives CDR1 SGHTS, CDR2 YDEGEE. The DNA for the CDR3 is TGTGCCAGCAGCTTGGGGGCACGCACAGATACGCAGTATTTT. It translates to CASSLGARTDTQYF. The full variable domain, in which reference TRBV5-8 and TRBJ2-3 provide the parts outside the CDR3, is EAGVTQSPTHLIKTRGQQATLRCSPISGHTSVYWYQQALGLGLQFLLWYDEGEERNRGNFPPRFSGRQFPNYSSELNVNALELEDSALYLCASSLGARTDTQYFGPGTRLTVL.

This clone turned up a few times. The chain is built from TRBV5-1 and TRBJ2-7, with D perhaps assigned TRBD1 or TRBD2 (5 bases each). The CDR3 has 12 amino acids. V lost 0 bases and J lost 8, with 9 bases in between. Germline V CDR1 and CDR2: SGHRS, YFSETQ. CDR3 in amino acids: CASSLDEGQQYF. As DNA, the CDR3 is TGCGCCAGCAGCTTGGACGAGGGGCAGCAGTACTTC.

This chain joins TRBV19 and TRBJ2-3; 8 bases line up with TRBD2. The CDR3 is made up of 15 amino acids. V lost 3 bases and J lost 3; bases outside the gene matches: 5. Germline CDR1 and CDR2: LNHDA and SQIVND (reference sequence). CDR3 in DNA: TGTGCCAGTAGTATTTCTGGGACTAGAACAGATACGCAGTATTTT. Translating it yields CASSISGTRTDTQYF.

The chain couples TRBV11-2 to TRBJ2-5, with 7 positions matching TRBD2. This CDR3 is built from 17 residues. The germline V gene has CDR1 SGHAT and CDR2 FQNNGV. Germline trimming cut 3 bases from V and 5 bases from J; bases unmatched to any gene: 15. The DNA of the CDR3 is TGTGCCAGCAGCTTTGGAGTGAGGGCGGGAGTGACGGAGACCCAGTACTTC. This gives the protein CASSFGVRAGVTETQYF.

The chain has TRBV7-8 and TRBJ2-2; D gene unclear. The germline V gene encodes CDR1 SGHVS and CDR2 FQNEAQ. The length of the CDR3 is 13 residues. Trimming took off 5 bases at V and 4 bases at J, with 8 bases between the two ends. CDR3 protein: CASSPPATGELFF. CDR3 in DNA: TGTGCCAGCAGCCCTCCCGCCACCGGGGAGCTGTTTTTT.

The V call is TRBV10-1, the J call TRBJ2-7, with 9 bases identical to TRBD1. J was trimmed by 5 bases and V by 2 bases; bases with no gene match: 7. From germline, CDR1 is WNHNN and CDR2 SYGVQD (reference sequence). This CDR3 is 15 amino acids long. The CDR3 DNA follows: TGCGCCAGCAGTGAGAGAGGGACAGGGAGGGACGAGCAGTACTTC. As protein: CASSERGTGRDEQYF.